A selection of T cell receptor beta chains follows, all from one sample in a study of CD8+CD57+ T cells in acquired aplastic anemia. TCRdb recomputed calls from the reads with MiXCR, one row per CDR3 protein. The sample lists under 350,000 distinct CDR3 sequences, approximately 58% seen once, with roughly 1.2% in the top ten. Sequenced input: sorted CD4+, CD8+, or CD8+CD57+ T cells (not recorded which) from PBMCs. The receptors here all came from a human donor with aplastic anemia. CDR3s include the opening cysteine and the closing phenylalanine or tryptophan. A D gene is named only where the DNA matches it firmly. Clone size appears in some rows only: once, few, many, or a class for an expanded clone.

>.|TRBJ1-1|.|TRBV25-1
CASSGRRNTEAFF
TGTGCCAGCAGTGGACGGAGAAACACTGAAGCTTTCTTT
>once|TRBJ2-3|TRBD2|TRBV20-1
CSARPAGGRDTQYF
TGCAGTGCTAGGCCAGCGGGAGGGAGGGATACGCAGTATTTT
>.|TRBJ2-5|.|TRBV2
CASHERLEETQYF
TGTGCCAGCCATGAGCGCCTAGAGGAGACCCAGTACTTC
>many|TRBJ2-5|.|TRBV4-1
CASSRGWRGETQYF
TGCGCCAGCAGCCGAGGGTGGAGGGGTGAGACCCAGTACTTC
>many|TRBJ2-5|.|TRBV18
CASSPYQETQYF
TGTGCCAGCTCACCATACCAAGAGACCCAGTACTTC
>.|TRBJ1-4|TRBD1|TRBV20-1
CSAVGQATNEKLFF
TGCAGTGCTGTAGGACAGGCAACTAATGAAAAACTGTTTTTT
>.|TRBJ1-6|.|TRBV20-1
CSPGEFHSRQSPLHF
TGCAGTCCGGGGGAGTTTCACAGTCGTCAATCACCCCTCCACTTT
>.|TRBJ1-4|.|TRBV15
CATSIQVEEKLFF
TGTGCCACCAGCATCCAGGTGGAAGAAAAACTGTTTTTT
>.|TRBJ1-2|TRBD1|TRBV10-3
CAISSGGHGYTF
TGTGCCATCAGTTCAGGGGGCCACGGCTACACCTTC
>.|TRBJ1-1|TRBD1|TRBV5-1
CASSIDRQGRSNTEAFF
TGCGCCAGCAGCATAGACCGACAGGGGAGAAGCAACACTGAAGCTTTCTTT
>many|TRBJ2-7|.|TRBV2
CASREHRDTHEQYF
TGTGCCAGCAGGGAACACAGGGATACCCACGAGCAGTACTTC
>.|TRBJ1-2|TRBD1|TRBV12-3/TRBV12-4
CASSSPDRAGEGYTF
TGTGCTAGCAGTTCCCCGGACAGGGCTGGGGAAGGCTACACCTTC
>.|TRBJ1-6|.|TRBV6-2/TRBV6-3
CASTNEGDGYNSPLHF
TGTGCCAGCACCAACGAAGGCGACGGCTATAATTCACCCCTCCACTTT
>.|TRBJ2-1|TRBD2|TRBV9
CASSKGGLAGEVGFF
TGTGCCAGCAGCAAAGGAGGACTAGCGGGAGAGGTGGGGTTCTTC
>few|TRBJ2-2|.|TRBV14
CASSQEMIAMNTGELFF
TGTGCCAGCAGCCAAGAGATGATAGCCATGAACACCGGGGAGCTGTTTTTT
>.|TRBJ1-5|.|TRBV7-6
CASSPIQGGNQPQHF
TGTGCCAGCAGCCCTATACAGGGTGGCAATCAGCCCCAGCATTTT
>.|TRBJ1-5|.|TRBV7-6
CASSRGTTDQPQHF
TGTGCCAGCAGCCGCGGGACAACCGATCAGCCCCAGCATTTT
>.|TRBJ2-7|TRBD1|TRBV5-1
CASRRTGGVYEQYF
TGCGCCAGCAGGAGGACAGGGGGGGTTTACGAGCAGTACTTC
>.|TRBJ2-7|.|TRBV7-8
CASRAGGQIRDEQYF
TGTGCCAGCAGAGCCGGTGGACAGATACGGGACGAGCAGTACTTC
>.|TRBJ2-3|TRBD2|TRBV7-2
CASSSDGRAVDTQYF
TGTGCCAGCAGCTCGGACGGGAGGGCCGTGGATACGCAGTATTTT
>.|TRBJ1-2|.|TRBV29-1
CSPRTSYGYTF
TGCAGCCCGCGGACAAGCTATGGCTACACCTTC
>.|TRBJ2-7|.|TRBV20-1
CSARDSQHVNEQYF
TGCAGTGCTAGAGATTCCCAGCACGTGAACGAGCAGTACTTC
>many|TRBJ1-2|.|TRBV2
CASSGGGNYGYTF
TGTGCCAGCAGTGGGGGGGGGAACTATGGCTACACCTTC
>many|TRBJ1-3|.|TRBV5-8
CASSLWTSHSTIYF
TGTGCCAGCAGCTTGTGGACAAGTCATAGCACCATATATTTT
>few|TRBJ1-6|.|TRBV20-1
CTAGSQASPLHF
TGCACAGCCGGTAGTCAAGCTTCACCCCTCCACTTT
>many|TRBJ2-7|TRBD2|TRBV7-9
CASSSSGTPYEQYF
TGTGCCAGCAGTTCTAGCGGCACCCCCTACGAGCAGTACTTC
>.|TRBJ2-1|.|TRBV10-3
CAISEPRNEQFF
TGTGCCATCAGTGAGCCTCGCAATGAGCAGTTCTTC
>once|TRBJ2-1|TRBD1|TRBV15
CATRYRGIYNEQFF
TGTGCCACCAGATACAGGGGGATCTACAATGAGCAGTTCTTC
>many|TRBJ2-7|.|TRBV3-1
CASSQGGALSYEQYF
TGTGCCAGCAGCCAAGGGGGGGCACTTTCCTACGAGCAGTACTTC